This T cell receptor beta chain came from a study of cytomegalovirus exposure and HLA in healthy donors. Study as a whole: Genotyping showed around 80% of 300 to 450 donors falling in the Caucasian-associated ancestry cluster.

About this clone itself: Its matching antigen is unknown.

Whole-study findings and limits: Serostatus for CMV was the only available immune exposure information.

The study ran its PCR with 60 Vbeta and 13 Jbeta primers. Original analysis: Approximately 9.9 million of 75 million to 85 million unique TCR beta chains were shared, per a later count. Assay: immunoSEQ multiplex PCR; the TCRdb copy retains only in-frame clones and omits some. Clone size and the V and J calls come from that table; the DNA yielded D and trimming. The sample yields about 140,000 clones, about 70% seen once. There are 16 residues in the CDR3. V dropped 3 bases and J dropped 2; count of bases not matched to a gene: 9. CDR1 SGHRS and CDR2 YFSETQ come from the germline V gene. The J gene is TRBJ1-1, the V gene TRBV5-1, with 8 bases identical to TRBD1. Sequences were obtained from PBMCs. The clonotype was recovered from a man in his forties in good health and CMV-seronegative. The CDR3 region is CASSSGTGVINTEAFF. The CDR3 DNA follows: TGCGCCAGCAGCTCCGGGACAGGAGTTATTAACACTGAAGCTTTCTTT.